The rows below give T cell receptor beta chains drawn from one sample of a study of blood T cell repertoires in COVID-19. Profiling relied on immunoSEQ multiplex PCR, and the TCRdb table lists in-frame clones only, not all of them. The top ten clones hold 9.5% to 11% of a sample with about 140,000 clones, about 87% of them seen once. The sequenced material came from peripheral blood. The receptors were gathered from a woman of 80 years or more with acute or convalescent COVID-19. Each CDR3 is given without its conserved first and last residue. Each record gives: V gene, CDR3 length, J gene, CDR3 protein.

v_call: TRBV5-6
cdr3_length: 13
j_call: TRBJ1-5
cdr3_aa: ASSLWQGAGQPQH

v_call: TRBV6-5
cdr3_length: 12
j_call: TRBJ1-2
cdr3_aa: ASSFGGQPYGYT

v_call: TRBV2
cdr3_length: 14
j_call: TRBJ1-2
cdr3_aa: ASSEESIQVTYGYT

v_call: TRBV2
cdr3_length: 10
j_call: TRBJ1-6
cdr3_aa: ASSRDNSPLH

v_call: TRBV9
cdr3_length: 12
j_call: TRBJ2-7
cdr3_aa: ASSEGGGPYEQY

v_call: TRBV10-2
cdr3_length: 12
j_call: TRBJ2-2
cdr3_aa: ASKQDIYTGELF

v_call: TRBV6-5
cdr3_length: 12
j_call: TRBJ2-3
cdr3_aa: ASSPYRGSDTQY

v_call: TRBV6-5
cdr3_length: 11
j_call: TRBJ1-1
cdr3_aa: AGSRGSNTEAF

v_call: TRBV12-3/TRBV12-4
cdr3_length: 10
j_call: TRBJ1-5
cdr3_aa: ASSSNRGPQH

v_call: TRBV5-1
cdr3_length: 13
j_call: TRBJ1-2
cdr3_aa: ASSLTGGTSYGYT

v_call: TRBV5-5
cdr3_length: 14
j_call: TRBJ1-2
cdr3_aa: ASSFLWEPANYGYT

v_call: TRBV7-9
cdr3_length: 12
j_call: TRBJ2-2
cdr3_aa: ASSLTGLTGELF

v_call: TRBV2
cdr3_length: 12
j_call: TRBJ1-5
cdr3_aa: ASSEGSSNQPQH

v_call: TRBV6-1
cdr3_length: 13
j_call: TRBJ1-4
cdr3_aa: ASSEYRPGNEKLF

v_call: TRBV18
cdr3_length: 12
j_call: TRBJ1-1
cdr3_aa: ASSPLPREAEAF

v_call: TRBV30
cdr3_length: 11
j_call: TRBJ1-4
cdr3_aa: ARGTARNEKLF

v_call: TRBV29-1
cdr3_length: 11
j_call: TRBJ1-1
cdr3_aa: SVESRDRGWAF

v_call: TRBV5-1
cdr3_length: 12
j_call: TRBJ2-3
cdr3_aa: ASSLGTNADTQY

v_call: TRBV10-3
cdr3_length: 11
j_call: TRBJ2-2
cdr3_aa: AIRTGGTGELF

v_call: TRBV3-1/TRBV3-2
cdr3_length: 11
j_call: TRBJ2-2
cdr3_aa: ASSQLPTGELF

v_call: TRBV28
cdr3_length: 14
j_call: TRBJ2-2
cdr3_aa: ASSPLDRAGTGELF

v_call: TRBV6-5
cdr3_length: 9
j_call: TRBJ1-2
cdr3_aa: ATLVNYGYT

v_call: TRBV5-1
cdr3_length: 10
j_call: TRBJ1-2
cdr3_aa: ASSSGLEGYT

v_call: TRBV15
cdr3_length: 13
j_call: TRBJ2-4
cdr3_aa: ATSNPRLAKNIQY

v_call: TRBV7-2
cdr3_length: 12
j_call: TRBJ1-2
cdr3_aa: ASSRLQGLDGYT

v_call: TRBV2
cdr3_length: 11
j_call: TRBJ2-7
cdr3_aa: ASRGQVSYEQY

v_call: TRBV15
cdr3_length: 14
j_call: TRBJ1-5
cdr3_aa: ATSRDGTGPAQPQH

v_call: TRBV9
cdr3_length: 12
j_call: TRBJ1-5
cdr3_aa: ASSQGLEYQPQH

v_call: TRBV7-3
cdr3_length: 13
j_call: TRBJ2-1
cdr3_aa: ASSLGQGGHNEQF

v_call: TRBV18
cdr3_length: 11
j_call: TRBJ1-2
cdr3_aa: ASSPPDSYGYT

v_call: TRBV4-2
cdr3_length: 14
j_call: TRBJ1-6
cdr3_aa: ASSQKLTVDNSPLH

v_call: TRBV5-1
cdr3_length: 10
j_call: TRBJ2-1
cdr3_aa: ASSLYSNEQF

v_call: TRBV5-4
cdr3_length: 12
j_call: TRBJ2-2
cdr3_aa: ASSGRTGAGELF

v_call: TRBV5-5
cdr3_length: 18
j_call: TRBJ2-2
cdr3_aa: ASSRLLTHAGLTNTGELF